This passage covers 30 T cell receptor beta chains from one sample sequenced in a study of cytomegalovirus exposure and HLA in healthy donors. PCR was performed using 60 Vbeta and 13 Jbeta primers. Sequencing used immunoSEQ multiplex PCR; TCRdb keeps in-frame clones, though not all of them. The table includes about 220,000 clones, approximately 83% detected once. Specimen: PBMCs. The receptors shown here come from a boy aged 2 to 9 in good health and CMV-seronegative.

About this clone: The sample holds other DNA sequences that translate to the same CDR3. V is TRBV7-6 and J is TRBJ2-3; TRBD2 might be the D (5 bases). The V gene's germline CDR1 is SGHVS and CDR2 FNYEAQ. Trimming left V 0 bases short and J 2 bases short, with 6 bases between. This CDR3 region has 14 residues. CDR3 bases: TGTGCCAGCAGCTTAGCGGGAGCCACAGATACGCAGTATTTT. It yields the protein CASSLAGATDTQYF.

This chain connects TRBV19 to TRBJ1-4; D is unresolved. The CDR3 consists of 15 residues. Germline CDR1 LNHDA, CDR2 SQIVND (reference sequence). V was pared by 5 bases and J by 4 bases, with 14 bases between. CDR3 in amino acids: CASSAADSSNEKLFF. Written as DNA, the CDR3 is TGTGCCAGTAGTGCGGCGGACTCCAGTAATGAAAAACTGTTTTTT. Looking up the rest from reference TRBV19 and TRBJ1-4 gives the full variable domain: DGGITQSPKYLFRKEGQNVTLSCEQNLNHDAMYWYRQDPGQGLRLIYYSQIVNDFQKGDIAEGYSVSREKKESFPLTVTSAQKNPTAFYLCASSAADSSNEKLFFGSGTQLSVL.

The V and J genes are TRBV6-1 and TRBJ2-7, with 7 bases that match TRBD1. The germline gives CDR1 MNHNS, CDR2 SASEGT. CDR3 size: 14 residues. V lost 6 bases to trimming and J lost 2 bases; unmatched junction nucleotides: 7. This CDR3 is CASSGQGVPYEQYF. Written as DNA, the CDR3 is TGTGCCAGCAGCGGCCAGGGGGTGCCCTACGAGCAGTACTTC.

The chain's CDR3 is CASSPTGGGQPQHF. As DNA, the CDR3 is TGTGCCAGCAGCCCGACAGGGGGCGGGCAGCCCCAGCATTTT. J is TRBJ1-5 and V is TRBV6-5, with TRBD1 matching over 10 bases. V lost 6 bases, J lost 7 bases, and 6 bases stayed unmatched. This CDR3 is 14 amino acids long. From germline, CDR1 is MNHEY and CDR2 SVGAGI.

Notes on this clone: Germline is not matched at one junction end, which may reflect a read error. J is TRBJ1-3 and V is TRBV5-6, with 8 bases identical to TRBD1. The CDR3 spans 12 residues. CDR1 and CDR2 from the germline V gene are SGHDT and YYEEEE. CDR3 sequence reads: CASSLGEGTGVF. The CDR3 region has the DNA TGTGCCAGCAGCTTGGGCGAGGGGACAGGCGTTTTT. The variable domain in full, completed from reference TRBV5-6 and TRBJ1-3, reads DAGVTQSPTHLIKTRGQQVTLRCSPKSGHDTVSWYQQALGQGPQFIFQYYEEEERQRGNFPDRFSGHQFPNYSSELNVNALLLGDSALYLCASSLGEGTGVFGEGSWLTVV.

The chain uses TRBV27 and TRBJ2-3, with D possibly matching TRBD1 (5 bases). Trimming cost V 8 bases and J 0 bases, with 15 bases left between them. Germline CDR1 reads MNHEY; CDR2 reads SMNVEV (reference sequence). The CDR3 totals 15 residues. The CDR3 sequence: CASALQDPSTDTQYF. The CDR3 DNA follows: TGTGCCAGCGCCCTACAGGACCCTAGCACAGATACGCAGTATTTT.

This clone has only one observation. This rearrangement joins TRBV5-1 to TRBJ2-7, with 9 bases aligning to TRBD1. The ends lost 3 bases at V and 5 bases at J; junction bases unmatched: 6. The CDR3 sequence is 14 residues long. The germline CDR1 and CDR2 sequences are SGHRS and YFSETQ. The CDR3 DNA reads TGCGCCAGCAGCTCCCGGGACAGGGTCGACGAGCAGTACTTC. This translates into CASSSRDRVDEQYF.

The chain uses TRBV11-2 and TRBJ1-1, with 9 bases fitting TRBD1. The V gene end was trimmed by 5 bases and the J gene end by 3 bases; junction bases not matched to a gene: 7. The CDR3 sequence is 15 residues long. From germline, CDR1 is SGHAT and CDR2 FQNNGV. For the CDR3, the DNA is TGTGCCAGCAGCCCGGGACAGGGCTGGGACACTGAAGCTTTCTTT. It is translated as CASSPGQGWDTEAFF.

The genes are TRBV9 and TRBJ1-2; D not certain. The length of the CDR3 is 14 residues. Per germline, CDR1 SGDLS and CDR2 YYNGEE. With 0 bases removed from V and 2 bases from J, the gap between germline ends came to 8 bases. CDR3 residues: CASSVGADNYGYTF. The CDR3 coding sequence is TGTGCCAGCAGCGTAGGGGCCGACAACTATGGCTACACCTTC.

The chain links TRBV6-1 to TRBJ1-5; no reliable D call. Germline CDR1 and CDR2: MNHNS and SASEGT. V lost 6 bases to trimming and J lost 1 base, with 13 bases between them. This CDR3 comprises 15 residues. Here the CDR3 DNA reads TGTGCCAGCAGGTTGCAACGGGGAAGCAATCAGCCCCAGCATTTT. Its translation is CASRLQRGSNQPQHF.

The chain has TRBV4-1 and TRBJ2-3, with D unclear. Germline V CDR1 and CDR2: MGHRA, YSYEKL. V was clipped by 0 bases and J by 0 bases, with 28 bases between them. This CDR3 comprises 22 residues. As DNA, the CDR3 is TGCGCCAGCAGCCAAGACAGAAGTAGCTGGATCCCGATCCCTACTAGCACAGATACGCAGTATTTT. This translates into CASSQDRSSWIPIPTSTDTQYF.

The V gene is TRBV5-1, the J gene TRBJ1-3; D unresolved. CDR1 and CDR2 from the germline V gene are SGHRS and YFSETQ. There are 16 residues in the CDR3. V was trimmed by 4 bases and J by 4 bases, leaving 18 bases between them. For the CDR3, the DNA is TGCGCCAGCAGCGCGGCTAGCGGGAGTTCGGGAAACACCATATATTTT. This encodes CASSAASGSSGNTIYF.

This sequence joins TRBV6-6 and TRBJ1-1, with TRBD1 identical over 7 bases. The CDR3 spans 13 residues. Per the germline V gene, CDR1 is MNHNY and CDR2 is SVGAGI (reference sequence). Germline trimming cut 5 bases from V and 5 bases from J; bases unmatched to any gene: 5. The CDR3 spells CASSDLTGTEAFF. In nucleotides, the CDR3 is TGTGCCAGCAGTGACCTGACAGGGACTGAAGCTTTCTTT.

The chain's CDR3 is CASSYSGPYEQYF. The CDR3 DNA reads as TGTGCCAGCAGTTACTCGGGCCCCTACGAGCAGTACTTC. The chain carries TRBV6-6 and TRBJ2-5; D remains ambiguous. Judging by the DNA end, TRBJ2-7 fits better; the J call may be wrong. The CDR3 contains 13 residues. Germline V gene data show CDR1 as MNHNY and CDR2 as SVGAGI (reference sequence).

This rearrangement joins TRBV4-1 to TRBJ1-1; TRBD1 agrees at 8 bases. This CDR3 region has 18 residues. J lost 1 base, V lost 3 bases, and 13 bases had no gene match. Germline lookup yields CDR1 MGHRA and CDR2 YSYEKL. In DNA, the CDR3 is TGCGCCAGCAGCCACATCCCAGGGCAGGGGGCGCGGAACACTGAAGCTTTCTTT. Translation gives CASSHIPGQGARNTEAFF.

The chain recombines TRBV12-5 with TRBJ2-1; D gene uncertain. Germline loops: CDR1 LGHNT, CDR2 FRNRAP. V was cut by 5 bases and J by 0 bases, with 14 bases left in between. The CDR3 runs 16 residues. Here the CDR3 reads CASGPTSPSSYNEQFF. DNA for the CDR3: TGTGCTAGTGGTCCAACAAGTCCAAGCTCCTACAATGAGCAGTTCTTC. Full variable domain (outside the CDR3, taken from reference TRBV12-5 and TRBJ2-1): DARVTQTPRHKVTEMGQEVTMRCQPILGHNTVFWYRQTMMQGLELLAYFRNRAPLDDSGMPKDRFSAEMPDATLATLKIQPSEPRDSAVYFCASGPTSPSSYNEQFFGPGTRLTVL.

This clone was seen a handful of times. The chain couples TRBV6-6 to TRBJ2-7; D gene unclear. V lost 2 bases and J 3 bases, leaving 2 bases between the germline ends. There are 11 residues in the CDR3. Germline V gene sequence: CDR1 MNHNY, CDR2 SVGAGI (reference sequence). CDR3 nucleotide sequence: TGTGCCAGCAGTTACCTCTACGAGCAGTACTTC. Its protein product is CASSYLYEQYF.

This clone was counted between two and nine times. The same CDR3 is also encoded by other DNA sequences in this sample. The J gene is TRBJ1-1, the V gene TRBV9, with D tentatively TRBD1 (5 bases). In germline, CDR1 is SGDLS, CDR2 YYNGEE. Trimming shortened V by 0 bases and J by 6 bases, and 9 bases separated the two germline ends. This CDR3 is 13 amino acids long. DNA for the CDR3: TGTGCCAGCAGCGTAGAACAAGGGGCTGAAGCTTTCTTT. Amino acid sequence: CASSVEQGAEAFF.

The rearrangement joins TRBV29-1 to TRBJ2-1, with TRBD2 matching 9 bases. The CDR3 spans 14 residues. The germline CDR1 and CDR2 sequences are SQVTM and ANQGSEA. V dropped 6 bases and J dropped 0; count of bases not matched to a gene: 3. Here the CDR3 reads CSVHSGSSYNEQFF. The CDR3 DNA reads as TGCAGCGTCCATAGCGGGAGCTCCTACAATGAGCAGTTCTTC.

J is TRBJ2-6 and V is TRBV7-3; 9 nucleotides line up with TRBD1. This CDR3 spans 19 amino acids. The J segment lost 2 bases and the V segment lost 4 bases, leaving 12 bases of the junction unmatched. Germline-derived CDR1 and CDR2 are SGHTA and FQGTGA. The CDR3: CASSSVPGQGTPGANVLTF. The CDR3 DNA reads as TGTGCCAGCAGCTCTGTCCCGGGACAGGGAACCCCTGGGGCCAACGTCCTGACTTTC.

J is TRBJ2-3 and V is TRBV19, with 13 bases aligning to TRBD2. The CDR3 has 16 amino acids. Germline V lookup: CDR1 LNHDA, CDR2 SQIVND (reference sequence). Trimming removed 6 bases from V and 7 bases from J; junction bases left unmatched: 10. The CDR3 DNA is TGTGCCAGTAGGCCGGCCGGGACTAGCGGGACTCATACGCAGTATTTT. This encodes CASRPAGTSGTHTQYF. Variable domain in full (rest from reference TRBV19 and TRBJ2-3): DGGITQSPKYLFRKEGQNVTLSCEQNLNHDAMYWYRQDPGQGLRLIYYSQIVNDFQKGDIAEGYSVSREKKESFPLTVTSAQKNPTAFYLCASRPAGTSGTHTQYFGPGTRLTVL.

The CDR3 nucleotides are TGTGCCAGCAGCCCTACCAGAGACAGGGGAGGAGCTTTCTTT. This encodes CASSPTRDRGGAFF. The V and J genes are TRBV7-2 and TRBJ1-1; TRBD1 matches 8 bases. The V gene end was trimmed by 5 bases and the J gene end by 10 bases; junction bases not matched to a gene: 12. This CDR3 region has 14 residues. The germline V gene has CDR1 SGHTA and CDR2 FQGNSA. The full variable domain, in which reference TRBV7-2 and TRBJ1-1 provide the parts outside the CDR3, is GAGVSQSPSNKVTEKGKDVELRCDPISGHTALYWYRQSLGQGLEFLIYFQGNSAPDKSGLPSDRFSAERTGGSVSTLTIQRTQQEDSAVYLCASSPTRDRGGAFFGQGTRLTVV.

The chain combines TRBV28 with TRBJ2-4, with D unclear. Germline CDR1 is MDHEN and CDR2 is SYDVKM. The length of the CDR3 is 14 residues. The ends were cut back, 8 bases at V and 6 bases at J, with 17 bases in the middle. CDR3 coding DNA: TGTGCCAGCGAAAACACCCTAGGATTAAACATTCAGTACTTC. Translating it yields CASENTLGLNIQYF. The full variable domain, in which reference TRBV28 and TRBJ2-4 provide the parts outside the CDR3, is DVKVTQSSRYLVKRTGEKVFLECVQDMDHENMFWYRQDPGLGLRLIYFSYDVKMKEKGDIPEGYSVSREKKERFSLILESASTNQTSMYLCASENTLGLNIQYFGAGTRLSVL.

V usage is TRBV18 and J usage is TRBJ2-1; 9 bases line up with TRBD2. V lost 4 bases to trimming and J lost 0 bases; unmatched junction nucleotides: 4. Germline V gives CDR1 KGHSH, CDR2 LQKENI. The CDR3 is 16 residues long. The CDR3 bases are TGTGCCAGCTCACTAGCGGGGGAGACCTCCTACAATGAGCAGTTCTTC. Amino acid sequence: CASSLAGETSYNEQFF.

V gene TRBV27 combines with J gene TRBJ2-2; 8 bases align to TRBD1. Germline-derived CDR1 and CDR2 are MNHEY and SMNVEV (reference sequence). The CDR3 loop spans 16 amino acids. J lost 6 bases, V lost 0 bases, and 6 bases had no gene match. The chain's CDR3 is CASSLSTGVVPGELFF. The DNA of the CDR3 is TGTGCCAGCAGTTTATCGACAGGGGTAGTGCCCGGGGAGCTGTTTTTT.

This clone was counted between two and nine times. The chain recombines TRBV2 with TRBJ1-6; possibly TRBD1 for D (5 bases). V was trimmed by 6 bases and J by 0 bases, leaving 9 bases between them. CDR1 and CDR2 from the germline V gene are SNHLY and FYNNEI. The CDR3 has 15 residues. The CDR3 DNA follows: TGTGCCAGCAGCCCGCAGGGCTCCTATAATTCACCCCTCCACTTT. Protein product: CASSPQGSYNSPLHF.

This chain links TRBV10-3 with TRBJ1-5; 9 bases line up with TRBD1. The CDR3 covers 15 residues. From germline, CDR1 is ENHRY and CDR2 SYGVKD. With V trimmed by 4 bases and J by 5 bases, 6 bases remained unmatched. CDR3 nucleotides: TGTGCCATCAGTGGGGGACAGGGAACGCATCAGCCCCAGCATTTT. Its translation is CAISGGQGTHQPQHF.

This sequence joins TRBV6-5 and TRBJ1-5; 9 nucleotides match TRBD1. V lost 10 bases, J lost 6 bases, and 7 bases stayed unmatched. CDR3 size: 13 residues. CDR1 is MNHEY and CDR2 is SVGAGI in the germline V gene. The DNA for the CDR3 is TGTGCCATACAGGGGGCGCTCGGTCAGCCCCAGCATTTT. It specifies CAIQGALGQPQHF.

This CDR3 is CASSDPVAGYNEQFF. DNA for the CDR3: TGTGCCAGCAGCGACCCGGTAGCGGGATACAATGAGCAGTTCTTC. This chain uses TRBV11-1 with TRBJ2-1; TRBD2 matches 8 bases. The CDR3 is 15 amino acids. Germline V CDR1 and CDR2: SGHAT, FQDESV (reference sequence). Trimming at V came to 5 bases and at J to 4 bases, leaving 7 bases not matched to a gene.

The V gene is TRBV27, the J gene TRBJ2-2, with a tentative D call TRBD1 (5 bases). Trimming pared 3 bases from V and 2 bases from J, leaving 16 bases between. CDR1 and CDR2 from the germline V gene are MNHEY and SMNVEV (reference sequence). The CDR3 has 17 residues. The CDR3 DNA reads TGTGCCAGCAGTTTTTTAAGGACACAGGCCAACACCGGGGAGCTGTTTTTT. Protein sequence: CASSFLRTQANTGELFF.